This T cell receptor (beta chain) comes out of a study of T cells in Graves' hyperthyroidism and ophthalmopathy. Many counts were recorded for this clonotype. The antigen is undetermined. What was amplified from RNA transcripts were TCR beta CDR3 regions. The HTBI primer set was used in a first-round RT-PCR of the TCR CDR3. In TCRdb, the multiplex PCR reads were re-called with MiXCR into one record per CDR3 protein. The data contain some 490,000 distinct CDR3 sequences, roughly a sixth of them singletons. Germline CDR1 and CDR2: SGHTA and FQGNSA. Trimming cost V 2 bases and J 7 bases, with 15 bases left between them. The CDR3 extends over 14 amino acids. Duration under 3 months, a NOSPECS grade of at least 4, and a Clinical Activity Score of at least 3 characterized the ophthalmopathy patients. From approximately 9.1 ml of fresh peripheral blood, PBMCs were isolated. Study-wide points: Ophthalmopathy was predicted by the model a median of 6.5 months ahead of onset.

This receptor was identified in a woman aged 25 to 45 with Graves' ophthalmopathy. Sequencing input: blood. This chain connects TRBV7-2 to TRBJ2-7; the D gene is possibly TRBD2 (5 bases). The CDR3 DNA follows: TGTGCCAGCAGCTTACGGGGAATCGGTGAAGAGCAGTACTTC. As protein: CASSLRGIGEEQYF.